This paragraph covers one T cell receptor beta chain sequence. As yet, its antigen is unknown. This sample was included in a study of cytomegalovirus exposure and HLA in healthy donors. Study-level results: Per a later analysis, HLA-associated TCR beta chains showed more clonal expansion than other, equally common TCR beta chains. Most sequenced TCRs were rare (though some public TCRs occurred in many donors).

Germline loops: CDR1 MGHRA, CDR2 YSYEKL. The CDR3 totals 16 residues. The germline V and J ends were trimmed by 0 bases and 8 bases, with 19 bases remaining between them. This PCR relied on a set of 60 Vbeta primers and 13 Jbeta primers. Clones were sequenced by immunoSEQ multiplex PCR, and TCRdb holds only the in-frame ones, with some missing. Altogether 150,000 to 200,000 clones are present, around 77% being singletons, with the ten largest covering 0.95% to 1.1%. The clonotype originates from a woman between 40 and 50 years old in good health and CMV-seronegative. The sequencing input was PBMCs. This sequence joins TRBV4-1 and TRBJ1-2; no definite D call. CDR3 coding DNA: TGCGCCAGCAGCCAAGAGGGAGGAAATCAGTTTTTAGGCTACACCTTC. This sequence encodes CASSQEGGNQFLGYTF.